The 32 T cell receptor beta chains below all came from one sample that was sequenced in a study of control samples from healthy donors and cancer patients. Measured with immunoSEQ multiplex PCR; TCRdb has only the in-frame clones, and not every one. The data show roughly 130,000 clones, 80% to 95% seen once. Specimen: blood. The origin of the receptors is a man aged 18 to 35 in good health.

The rearrangement joins TRBV14 to TRBJ1-5, with D unresolved. Germline values: CDR1 SGHDN, CDR2 FVKESK. The CDR3 contains 12 residues. The ends were cut back, 4 bases at V and 6 bases at J, with 7 bases in the middle. The chain's CDR3 is CASSRGAQPQHF. CDR3 nucleotides: TGTGCCAGCAGCCGGGGAGCTCAGCCCCAGCATTTT.

The DNA of the CDR3 is TGTGCCAGCAGTTATAAAGGGCCGGCGGGCACCTACGAGCAGTACGTC. This translates into CASSYKGPAGTYEQYV. The chain couples TRBV6-2 or TRBV6-3 to TRBJ2-7; weak D call: TRBD2 (5 bases). This CDR3 has 16 residues. Germline lookup yields CDR1 MNHEY and CDR2 SVGEGT. V was cut by 3 bases and J by 2 bases, with 17 bases left in between.

This chain uses TRBV7-3 with TRBJ1-2, with 9 bases matching TRBD1. Per germline, CDR1 SGHTA and CDR2 FQGTGA. With V trimmed by 5 bases and J by 3 bases, 10 bases remained unmatched. The CDR3 covers 16 residues. The CDR3 DNA follows: TGTGCCAGCAGCCATCTACAGGGGGCGCGTGACTATGGCTACACCTTC. Translating it yields CASSHLQGARDYGYTF.

The genes are TRBV19 and TRBJ2-3, with 10 bases matching TRBD2. The CDR3 totals 15 residues. Germline assignment: CDR1 LNHDA and CDR2 SQIVND (reference sequence). The trim removed 5 bases at V and 6 bases at J, leaving 8 bases unmatched. The CDR3 region is CASSFRPTSGDTQYF. CDR3 coding DNA: TGTGCCAGTAGTTTCCGACCGACTAGCGGGGATACGCAGTATTTT.

The table lists this clone with a few counts. This sequence joins TRBV7-2 and TRBJ2-1, with D possibly matching TRBD2 (6 bases). From germline, CDR1 is SGHTA and CDR2 FQGNSA. Trimming cost V 5 bases and J 8 bases, with 22 bases left between them. This CDR3 has 16 residues. This chain's CDR3 is CASSPTRGLQLHEQFF. DNA for the CDR3: TGTGCCAGCAGCCCCACACGGGGACTCCAGCTACATGAGCAGTTCTTC.

The V call is TRBV29-1, the J call TRBJ2-5; 13 nucleotides align to TRBD2. CDR1 and CDR2 (germline): SQVTM, ANQGSEA. The CDR3 runs 17 residues. With V trimmed by 6 bases and J by 5 bases, 15 bases remained unmatched. CDR3 in amino acids: CSVETTSGRPRLETQYF. In DNA form, the CDR3 reads TGCAGCGTGGAAACGACTAGCGGGAGGCCCCGGCTGGAGACCCAGTACTTC. The full variable domain, in which reference TRBV29-1 and TRBJ2-5 provide the parts outside the CDR3, is SAVISQKPSRDICQRGTSLTIQCQVDSQVTMMFWYRQQPGQSLTLIATANQGSEATYESGFVIDKFPISRPNLTFSTLTVSNMSPEDSSIYLCSVETTSGRPRLETQYFGPGTRLLVL.

The chain links TRBV28 to TRBJ2-3; tentatively, D is TRBD1 (6 bases). The CDR3 extends over 12 amino acids. Germline V gene data show CDR1 as MDHEN and CDR2 as SYDVKM. V was clipped by 6 bases and J by 6 bases, with 10 bases between them. The CDR3 spells CASRYREDTQYF. CDR3 DNA sequence: TGTGCCAGCAGATACAGGGAGGATACGCAGTATTTT.

This clone showed up just a few times. This chain joins TRBV5-4 and TRBJ2-3, with a possible D match to TRBD2 (7 bases). CDR3 size: 16 residues. Germline CDR1 SGHNT, CDR2 YYREEE (reference sequence). Trimming shortened V by 1 base and J by 4 bases, and 16 bases separated the two germline ends. For the CDR3, the DNA is TGTGCCAGCAGCTTGAGGGCGGGGGCTAGCGCAGATACGCAGTATTTT. This gives the protein CASSLRAGASADTQYF.

The gene calls are TRBV2 and TRBJ2-1; D unclear. This CDR3 has 15 residues. Trimming took 6 bases from V and 4 from J, leaving 16 bases between them. CDR1 and CDR2 (germline): SNHLY, FYNNEI. The CDR3 here is CASRGPTDPYNEQFF. The CDR3 nucleotides read TGTGCCAGCAGAGGGCCCACGGACCCTTACAATGAGCAGTTCTTC.

The rearrangement links TRBV9 to TRBJ2-2; 12 nucleotides line up with TRBD1. CDR3 length: 15 amino acids. CDR1 is SGDLS and CDR2 is YYNGEE in the germline V gene. Germline trimming cut 3 bases from V and 7 bases from J; bases unmatched to any gene: 4. CDR3 loop: CASSGGQGASGELFF. CDR3 in DNA: TGTGCCAGCAGCGGGGGACAGGGGGCGAGCGGGGAGCTGTTTTTT.

The chain couples TRBV29-1 to TRBJ2-3; perhaps TRBD2 as D (7 bases). Germline CDR1 SQVTM, CDR2 ANQGSEA. Trimming took 3 bases from V and 5 from J, leaving 18 bases between them. The CDR3 runs to 15 residues. The chain's CDR3 is CSVDLGGGAKDTQYF. The CDR3 DNA reads TGCAGCGTTGATTTGGGGGGGGGCGCGAAAGATACGCAGTATTTT.

The chain joins TRBV7-2 to TRBJ2-6; TRBD1 matches at 10 bases. Germline CDR1 SGHTA, CDR2 FQGNSA. With V trimmed by 2 bases and J by 1 base, 5 bases remained unmatched. The CDR3 sequence is 18 residues long. The CDR3 nucleotides read TGTGCCAGCAGCTTATGGGACAGGGGCTTTTCTGGGGCCAACGTCCTGACTTTC. This codes for CASSLWDRGFSGANVLTF.

The chain uses TRBV7-9 and TRBJ1-6, with TRBD1 identical over 9 bases. The CDR3 is 17 residues long. Germline V gene sequence: CDR1 SEHNR, CDR2 FQNEAQ (reference sequence). The junction had 13 bases not matched to a gene; V was cut back by 5 bases and J by 8 bases. CDR3 in DNA: TGTGCCAGCAGCCCGGGAACCCGGGACAGGGTAGATTCACCCCTCCACTTT. This sequence encodes CASSPGTRDRVDSPLHF.

V is TRBV24-1 and J is TRBJ2-1, with D unclear. The CDR3 spans 12 residues. CDR1 and CDR2 (germline): KGHDR, SFDVKD. Trimming shortened V by 4 bases and J by 4 bases, and 4 bases separated the two germline ends. CDR3 sequence (DNA): TGTGCCACCAGTGACTCATACAATGAGCAGTTCTTC. Protein product: CATSDSYNEQFF.

The chain links TRBV14 to TRBJ2-1; 7 bases are a match to TRBD2. Germline CDR1 reads SGHDN; CDR2 reads FVKESK. Losses at the gene ends were 4 bases for V and 6 bases for J; bases not matched to a gene: 6. The CDR3 spans 14 residues. CDR3 loop: CASSLISGFNEQFF. The CDR3 nucleotides are TGTGCCAGCAGCCTAATTAGCGGGTTCAATGAGCAGTTCTTC.

The chain combines TRBV19 with TRBJ1-1; D might be TRBD1 (5 bases). Trimming took off 3 bases at V and 8 bases at J, with 7 bases between the two ends. Looked up from germline, CDR1 is LNHDA and CDR2 is SQIVND (reference sequence). This CDR3 is 11 amino acids long. The CDR3 protein is CASSIRQEAFF. The CDR3 region has the DNA TGTGCCAGTAGTATTAGACAGGAAGCTTTCTTT.

The chain has TRBV7-2 and TRBJ2-1; D is perhaps TRBD2 (5 bases). This CDR3 spans 14 amino acids. Germline V gene lookup returns CDR1 SGHTA and CDR2 FQGNSA. V gave up 7 bases and J gave up 0 bases, with 10 bases separating them. The CDR3 DNA follows: TGTGCCAGCAAGCGGCCATACTCCTACAATGAGCAGTTCTTC. Translation gives CASKRPYSYNEQFF.

The chain couples TRBV9 to TRBJ2-1; 13 bases line up with TRBD2. The CDR3 length is 16 residues. CDR1 is SGDLS and CDR2 is YYNGEE in the germline V gene. J was trimmed by 8 bases and V by 2 bases; bases with no gene match: 7. The CDR3 region is CASSVFRTSGSDEQFF. In DNA, the CDR3 is TGTGCCAGCAGCGTCTTCAGGACTAGCGGGAGCGATGAGCAGTTCTTC.

The V call is TRBV19, the J call TRBJ2-7, with D perhaps matching TRBD1 (6 bases). The CDR3 is made up of 15 amino acids. V dropped 8 bases and J dropped 3 bases, with 20 bases sitting between them. Germline V gives CDR1 LNHDA, CDR2 SQIVND (reference sequence). CDR3 DNA sequence: TGTGCCAGTGCGGACAGTTTCATTTCCAACTACGAGCAGTACTTC. This sequence encodes CASADSFISNYEQYF.

The chain is built from TRBV28 and TRBJ2-5; the D gene is possibly TRBD2 (6 bases). CDR3 length equals 12 residues. Germline CDR1 is MDHEN and CDR2 is SYDVKM. Trimming took off 7 bases at V and 5 bases at J, with 11 bases between the two ends. CDR3 sequence reads: CASKAGSETQYF. The CDR3 nucleotides are TGTGCCAGCAAGGCGGGGTCGGAGACCCAGTACTTC.

The chain joins TRBV5-1 to TRBJ2-1; 8 bases align to TRBD2. The V segment lost 2 bases and the J segment 0 bases; nucleotides outside the gene matches: 1. This CDR3 comprises 15 residues. Germline V CDR1 and CDR2: SGHRS, YFSETQ. CDR3 sequence: CASSLGLASYNEQFF. CDR3 nucleotides: TGCGCCAGCAGCTTAGGACTAGCCTCCTACAATGAGCAGTTCTTC.

The rearrangement uses TRBV7-2 and TRBJ2-5, with D maybe TRBD1 (6 bases). The CDR3 totals 15 residues. Germline V gene sequence: CDR1 SGHTA, CDR2 FQGNSA. Between the trimmed V and J ends, which lost 6 bases and 0 bases, there was a span of 14 bases. CDR3 protein: CASRKGTPYQETQYF. The CDR3 region has the DNA TGTGCCAGCAGAAAGGGGACACCGTACCAAGAGACCCAGTACTTC.

The chain carries TRBV5-1 and TRBJ2-2; TRBD1 is a possible D gene (6 bases). The CDR3 contains 16 residues. V was clipped by 4 bases and J by 4 bases, with 17 bases between them. The germline gives CDR1 SGHRS, CDR2 YFSETQ. CDR3 DNA sequence: TGCGCCAGCAGCCGTTCACCGGGACAACCCACCGGGGAGCTGTTTTTT. Its protein product is CASSRSPGQPTGELFF.

The chain joins TRBV7-9 to TRBJ2-3; 9 bases map to TRBD2. This CDR3 contains 16 residues. The V gene end was trimmed by 5 bases and the J gene end by 7 bases; junction bases not matched to a gene: 13. CDR1 and CDR2 from the germline V gene are SEHNR and FQNEAQ (reference sequence). The CDR3 loop reads CASSPPLSGGRNTQYF. For the CDR3, the DNA is TGTGCCAGCAGCCCGCCCCTTAGCGGGGGACGAAATACGCAGTATTTT.

This chain joins TRBV12-3 or TRBV12-4 and TRBJ1-5, with a possible D match to TRBD1 (5 bases). There are 13 residues in the CDR3. V dropped 3 bases and J dropped 11 bases, with 14 bases sitting between them. The CDR3 nucleotides are TGTGCCAGCAGTTTCCTTGGGACGCAATCCCAGCATTTT. Its protein product is CASSFLGTQSQHF.

The chain employs TRBV10-3 and TRBJ1-1; possible D gene TRBD1, 6 bases. The germline gives CDR1 ENHRY, CDR2 SYGVKD. Trimming pared 0 bases from V and 6 bases from J, leaving 17 bases between. The CDR3 totals 16 residues. CDR3 in amino acids: CAISESNTGSSAEAFF. CDR3 nucleotide sequence: TGTGCCATCAGTGAGTCGAACACAGGGTCATCCGCTGAAGCTTTCTTT.

The chain uses TRBV7-9 and TRBJ2-7; D gene unclear. Trimming stripped 0 bases from V and 2 bases from J, with 17 bases between. The germline gives CDR1 SEHNR, CDR2 FQNEAQ (reference sequence). The CDR3 has 17 residues. The CDR3 loop reads CASSLAPRSVTPYEQYV. CDR3 in DNA: TGTGCCAGCAGCTTAGCCCCTCGGAGCGTAACCCCCTACGAGCAGTACGTC.

This rearrangement joins TRBV6-1 to TRBJ1-3, with D perhaps matching TRBD1 (6 bases). Germline values: CDR1 MNHNS, CDR2 SASEGT. The CDR3 has 15 amino acids. V was clipped by 1 base and J by 2 bases, with 9 bases between them. Here the CDR3 reads CASSEGRGAGNTIYF. Written as DNA, the CDR3 is TGTGCCAGCAGTGAAGGCAGGGGAGCTGGAAACACCATATATTTT.

This clone was counted a single time. V and J are TRBV7-6 and TRBJ2-5, with D unclear. Per germline, CDR1 SGHVS and CDR2 FNYEAQ. With 2 bases removed from V and 1 base from J, the gap between germline ends came to 8 bases. The CDR3 consists of 14 residues. CDR3 protein: CASSLLGGQETQYF. The CDR3 DNA is TGTGCCAGCAGCTTACTGGGTGGCCAAGAGACCCAGTACTTC.

The CDR3 sequence is CASSEGQGPYNEQFF. CDR3 DNA: TGTGCCAGCAGTGAGGGTCAGGGACCCTACAATGAGCAGTTCTTC. The rearrangement links TRBV6-1 to TRBJ2-1; the D gene could be TRBD1 or TRBD2 (5 bases each). V was clipped by 3 bases and J by 2 bases, with 11 bases between them. Germline-derived CDR1 and CDR2 are MNHNS and SASEGT. CDR3 length: 15 residues.

This clone was observed a single time. The rearrangement links TRBV12-3 or TRBV12-4 to TRBJ2-1, with unresolved D. The CDR3 is made up of 13 amino acids. V was clipped by 7 bases and J by 2 bases, with 9 bases between them. DNA for the CDR3: TGTGCCAGCAAAACAAGGGCCTACAATGAGCAGTTCTTC. Translated, it gives CASKTRAYNEQFF.

The V and J genes are TRBV21-1 and TRBJ2-4; the DNA was not compared with TRBD2, the D call given in the table. TRBV21-1 is a listed pseudogene. This CDR3 spans 16 amino acids. The DNA for the CDR3 is TGTGCCAGCAGCAATTCTCCTCCGCGGCGGAAAAACATTCAGTACTTC. This translates into CASSNSPPRRKNIQYF.